The sequence of this TCR beta chain was determined in a study of cytomegalovirus exposure and HLA in healthy donors. Findings of the study overall: In an earlier analysis, in 587 donors, most V segments appeared productive either ~90% or ~30% of the time. When the data were analyzed later, several of the most significant clusters appeared to be linked to common viral pathogens.

The table lists this clone with a few counts. Its specificity is not known. The PCR made use of 60 Vbeta and 13 Jbeta primers. Method: immunoSEQ multiplex PCR; TCRdb's copy keeps in-frame clones and lacks some. The sample lists fewer than 110,000 clones, under 85% occurring once. Sequencing was performed on PBMCs. The sequence came from a man over 45 in good health and CMV-seropositive.

This CDR3 is CASSLGGLSLLAGGYSSYEQYF. The CDR3 bases are TGCGCCAGCAGCTTGGGGGGGCTATCCCTGCTAGCGGGAGGGTATAGCTCCTACGAGCAGTACTTC. The chain carries TRBV5-1 and TRBJ2-5; 12 nucleotides line up with TRBD2. The J call is doubtful: the DNA matches TRBJ2-7 better. The germline gives CDR1 SGHRS, CDR2 YFSETQ. The CDR3 has 22 amino acids.